This is a list of T cell receptor beta chains from one sample in a study of blood T cell repertoires in COVID-19. Sequencing used immunoSEQ multiplex PCR; TCRdb keeps in-frame clones, though not all of them. Among under 350,000 clones, 80% to 90% were seen once, and the ten largest hold approximately 4%. Sequenced sample: PBMCs or T cells enriched from blood (not recorded which). These receptors came from a woman between 40 and 50 years old with acute COVID-19. CDR3s include the opening cysteine and the closing phenylalanine or tryptophan. A D gene is named only where the DNA matches it firmly. Some rows mark clone size as missing; the rest say once, few, many or name a class of expanded clone.

TRBV7-8	TRBJ1-3	-	-	TGTGCCAGCAGCGGTGGCAAAACCAGGAACACCATATATTTT	CASSGGKTRNTIYF
TRBV4-1	TRBJ2-1	-	-	TGCGCCAGCAGCCAAGCTCCGGGGACAAGAAGTTACAATGAGCAGTTCTTC	CASSQAPGTRSYNEQFF
TRBV27	TRBJ1-1	TRBD1	-	TGTGCCAGCAGTTTAACCGGGACAGGTCACACTGAAGCTTTCTTT	CASSLTGTGHTEAFF
TRBV18	TRBJ2-3	-	-	TGTGCCAGCTCACCACTCGACAGCTTGAGCACAGATACGCAGTATTTT	CASSPLDSLSTDTQYF
TRBV3-1/TRBV3-2	TRBJ2-5	TRBD2	-	TGTGCCAGCAGCCAGCAGCGGGGGGCGGAAGAGACCCAGTACTTC	CASSQQRGAEETQYF
TRBV3-1/TRBV3-2	TRBJ2-7	-	few	TGTGCCAGCAGCCAAGATTATTCGGGGCAGTACTTC	CASSQDYSGQYF
TRBV5-4	TRBJ2-5	-	-	TGTGCCAGCAGCTTGGGCTCTAGCAGTCAAGAGACCCAGTACTTC	CASSLGSSSQETQYF
TRBV7-8	TRBJ2-7	-	-	TGTGCCAGCAGCTGGAGGGCAAGCTACGAGCAGTACTTC	CASSWRASYEQYF
TRBV6-1	TRBJ1-3	TRBD1	once	TGTGCCAGCAGTGAGACTCGAAGACAGGGCTCTGGAAACACCATATATTTT	CASSETRRQGSGNTIYF
TRBV2	TRBJ1-3	-	-	TGTGCCAGACGGGTTAGCTCTGGAAACACCATATATTTT	CARRVSSGNTIYF
TRBV7-2	TRBJ2-4	-	-	TGTGCCAGCAGTCGCGAAGGACACACTCAAGCCTGGTACTTC	CASSREGHTQAWYF
TRBV27	TRBJ1-5	-	-	TGTGCCAGCAGTGGATTGGGGGGAGGGTCCGGTCAGCCCCAGCATTTT	CASSGLGGGSGQPQHF
TRBV7-9	TRBJ1-3	-	-	TGTGCCAGCAGCGACAGTGGAAACACCATATATTTT	CASSDSGNTIYF
TRBV2	TRBJ2-3	TRBD1	-	TGTGCCATAGGGACAGGTCAATTCGTTGGCACAGATACGCAGTATTTT	CAIGTGQFVGTDTQYF
TRBV21-1	TRBJ1-2	-	-	TGTGCCAGCAGCAAACCCCTCTTAGCGCCTTGTATACGCCGAACAGGCGGGGTTGGCTACACCTTC	CASSKPLLAPCIRRTGGVGYTF
TRBV5-6	TRBJ1-5	-	-	TGTGCCAGCAGCTTATATCAGGGAAATAGTCAGCCCCAGCATTTT	CASSLYQGNSQPQHF
TRBV4-1	TRBJ2-1	-	-	TGCGCCAGCAGCCCGCGAGCGGACCGGGGTAACAATGAGCAGTTCTTC	CASSPRADRGNNEQFF
TRBV9	TRBJ2-2	-	-	TGTGCCAGCAGCCCATTGGGTCGCGGAGCCGGGGAGCTGTTTTTT	CASSPLGRGAGELFF
TRBV25-1	TRBJ1-2	TRBD1	-	TGTGCCAGCAGTGAGGCACCGGGACAGGGGGCTCGTGGATATGGCTACACCTTC	CASSEAPGQGARGYGYTF
TRBV3-1/TRBV3-2	TRBJ1-2	-	once	TGTGCCAGCAGCCCCTCACTCGGACAGCGGTATGGCTACACCTTC	CASSPSLGQRYGYTF
TRBV28	TRBJ1-5	-	many	TGTGCCAGCAGTTCCCCTCCCAGGGTACGGAGCAATCAGCCCCAGCATTTT	CASSSPPRVRSNQPQHF
TRBV19	TRBJ1-1	-	-	TGTGCCAGTAGTATTCCACCAGAGAACACTGAAGCTTTCTTT	CASSIPPENTEAFF
TRBV3-1/TRBV3-2	TRBJ1-1	-	few	TGTGCCAGCAGCTGGTCGGGGACTGAAGCTTTCTTT	CASSWSGTEAFF
TRBV11-3	TRBJ2-7	-	few	TGTGCCAGCAGCTTAGGGGAGGCCTACGAGCAGTACTTC	CASSLGEAYEQYF
TRBV2	TRBJ2-3	TRBD1	-	TGTGCCAGCAGTGCGATGAGGACAGGGCACACAGATACGCAGTATTTT	CASSAMRTGHTDTQYF
TRBV2	TRBJ1-1	-	few	TGTGCCAGCAGTGAACGGTTCGGGTCAGGGAGGACTGAAGCTTTCTTT	CASSERFGSGRTEAFF
TRBV19	TRBJ2-1	-	once	TGTGCCAGTAGTATAGAGGGCGATGAGCAGTTCTTC	CASSIEGDEQFF
TRBV18	TRBJ1-2	TRBD1	-	TGTGCCAGCTCACCGACAGGGGGCTATGGCTACACCTTC	CASSPTGGYGYTF
TRBV10-1	TRBJ2-7	-	few	TGCGCCAGCATGATGCCCCACTCGCCGCCCGAGCAGTACTTC	CASMMPHSPPEQYF
TRBV5-1	TRBJ1-1	TRBD1	few	TGCGCCAGCAGCCCCCGGACAGGGGCGGATCACACTGAAGCTTTCTTT	CASSPRTGADHTEAFF
TRBV7-6	TRBJ1-1	-	-	TGTGCCAGCAGCGTCCAGGGAAACACTGAAGCTTTCTTT	CASSVQGNTEAFF
TRBV5-1	TRBJ2-7	-	-	TGCGCCAGCAGCTTGCACCATGACAAAGCCTACGAGCAGTACTTC	CASSLHHDKAYEQYF
TRBV3-1/TRBV3-2	TRBJ1-2	-	-	TGTGCCAGCAGCCAAGTAGTTGGCAGGCTGGACTATGGCTACACCTTC	CASSQVVGRLDYGYTF
TRBV20-1	TRBJ1-2	TRBD1	-	TGCAGTGCTAGTCGGGACAGTGCGAACTATGGCTACACCTTC	CSASRDSANYGYTF
TRBV5-1	TRBJ1-2	-	-	TGCGCCAGCAGCGAACTACAGGGATACTATGGCTACACCTTC	CASSELQGYYGYTF
TRBV7-2	TRBJ1-1	TRBD1	-	TGTGCCAGCAGCGTCGACAGGGAATCGAACACTGAAGCTTTCTTT	CASSVDRESNTEAFF
TRBV7-6	TRBJ1-3	TRBD1	-	TGTGCCAGCAGCTTAACAGAGGGACAGCTCTCTGGAAACACCATATATTTT	CASSLTEGQLSGNTIYF
TRBV19	TRBJ1-5	-	-	TGTGCCAGTAGTATAACAGACGTTCAGCCCCAGCATTTT	CASSITDVQPQHF
TRBV2	TRBJ1-1	TRBD1	-	TGTGCCAGCAGTAAGGGACAGAGGAACACTGAAGCTTTCTTT	CASSKGQRNTEAFF
TRBV7-2	TRBJ1-1	-	-	TGTGCCAGCAGCTCCAAAGCAGGTGCAGAAGCTTTCTTT	CASSSKAGAEAFF
TRBV6-1	TRBJ2-7	TRBD2	-	TGTGCCAGCAGTGAAGCGAGTCTAGCGGGAAACGAGCAGTACTTC	CASSEASLAGNEQYF
TRBV2	TRBJ1-4	-	-	TGTGCCAGCAGCCTTTCCGTCGCTAATGAAAAACTGTTTTTT	CASSLSVANEKLFF
TRBV4-1	TRBJ2-1	TRBD2	few	TGCGCCAGCAGCCAAGAGAGGGCTAGCGGGACCTATGAGCAGTTCTTC	CASSQERASGTYEQFF
TRBV5-8	TRBJ2-3	-	-	TGTGCCAGCAGCTTGGGGGGGCCAGATACGCAGTATTTT	CASSLGGPDTQYF
TRBV9	TRBJ1-2	-	-	TGTGCCAGCAGCCCGTCCGGGGGTGACTATGGCTACACCTTC	CASSPSGGDYGYTF
TRBV4-1	TRBJ1-2	-	-	TGCGCCAGCAGCCAAAATCCTAATGAGTGGAACTATGGCTACACCTTC	CASSQNPNEWNYGYTF
TRBV20-1	TRBJ2-1	-	-	TGCAGTGCCAGTAGAGGAAACTCCTACAATGAGCAGTTCTTC	CSASRGNSYNEQFF
TRBV7-2	TRBJ1-2	-	-	TGTGCCAGCACCGAGACAGGAGCTCGCTATGGCTACACCTTC	CASTETGARYGYTF